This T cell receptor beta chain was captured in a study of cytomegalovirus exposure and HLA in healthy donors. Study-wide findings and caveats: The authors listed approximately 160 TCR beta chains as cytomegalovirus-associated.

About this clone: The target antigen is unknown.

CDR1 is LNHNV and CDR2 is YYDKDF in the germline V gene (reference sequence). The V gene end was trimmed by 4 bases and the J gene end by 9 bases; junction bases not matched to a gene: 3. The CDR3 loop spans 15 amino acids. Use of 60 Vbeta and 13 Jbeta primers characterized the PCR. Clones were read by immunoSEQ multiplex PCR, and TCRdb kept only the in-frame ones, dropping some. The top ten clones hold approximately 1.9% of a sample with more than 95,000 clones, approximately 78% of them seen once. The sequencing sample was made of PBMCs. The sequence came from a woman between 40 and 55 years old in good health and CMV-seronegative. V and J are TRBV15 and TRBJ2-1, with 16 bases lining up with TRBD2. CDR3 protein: CATSKGLAGGGEQFF. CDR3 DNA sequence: TGTGCCACCAGCAAGGGACTAGCGGGAGGGGGTGAGCAGTTCTTC. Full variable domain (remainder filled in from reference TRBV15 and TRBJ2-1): DAMVIQNPRYQVTQFGKPVTLSCSQTLNHNVMYWYQQKSSQAPKLLFHYYDKDFNNEADTPDNFQSRRPNTSFCFLDIRSPGLGDTAMYLCATSKGLAGGGEQFFGPGTRLTVL.